Shown below are 30 T cell receptor beta chains from a single sample sequenced in a study of shared clonotypes between healthy human individuals. The repertoire was sequenced with immunoSEQ multiplex PCR; TCRdb's copy has only in-frame clones and lacks some. The sample consists of more than 900,000 clones, about 80% of them appearing once. Material for sequencing was memory CD4+ T cells from PBMCs. Sample subset: CD45RA-negative fraction. The receptors stem from a man between 18 and 29 years old in good health. Some clones in this sample may be carry-over from other donors' samples.

This chain connects TRBV7-9 to TRBJ2-3, with 15 bases that match TRBD2. The CDR3 length is 19 residues. With 5 bases clipped from V and 2 bases from J, the junction kept 11 bases outside the gene matches. Germline V gene sequence: CDR1 SEHNR, CDR2 FQNEAQ (reference sequence). The DNA of the CDR3 is TGTGCCAGCAGCGGACTCTCAGGACTAGCGGGAGGGGTCACAGATACGCAGTATTTT. Encoded protein: CASSGLSGLAGGVTDTQYF.

This clone was seen just once. The chain's CDR3 is CASRTGSEEQYF. CDR3 sequence (DNA): TGTGCCAGCCGGACAGGGTCGGAGGAGCAGTACTTC. V is TRBV2 and J is TRBJ2-7, with TRBD1 matching 8 bases. Trimming cost V 8 bases and J 7 bases; bases outside gene matches: 7. CDR1 SNHLY and CDR2 FYNNEI come from the germline V gene. The length of the CDR3 is 12 residues.

V is TRBV28 and J is TRBJ2-7; D unresolved. In germline, CDR1 is MDHEN, CDR2 SYDVKM. The CDR3 runs to 13 residues. V lost 10 bases to trimming and J lost 4 bases, with 17 bases between them. The CDR3 loop is CATEAGPKYEQYF. The DNA of the CDR3 is TGTGCCACAGAAGCAGGACCAAAATACGAGCAGTACTTC.

In regard to this clone: This may be a read error, as it is one base from a much larger clone. Other DNA sequences in this specimen translate into the identical CDR3. The chain is built from TRBV6-6 and TRBJ2-5; perhaps TRBD2 as D (5 bases). The CDR3 is 15 amino acids. V lost 6 bases and J 1 base, leaving 15 bases between the germline ends. Germline CDR1 reads MNHNY; CDR2 reads SVGAGI (reference sequence). CDR3 DNA sequence: TGTGCCAGCAGCCAAACTAGGGTGCCCCAAGAGACCCAGTACTTC. Protein product: CASSQTRVPQETQYF.

J is TRBJ2-7 and V is TRBV27; D possibly corresponds to TRBD2 (6 bases). The CDR3 consists of 15 residues. Trimming removed 3 bases at V and 4 bases at J, with 16 bases between. Germline V lookup: CDR1 MNHEY, CDR2 SMNVEV (reference sequence). The CDR3 DNA reads TGTGCCAGCAGTTTCACGACTAGACTGGTATACGAGCAGTACTTC. Protein sequence: CASSFTTRLVYEQYF.

V usage is TRBV28 and J usage is TRBJ1-3, with D possibly TRBD1 on 5 matching bases. Trimming removed 8 bases at V and 0 bases at J, with 14 bases between. The CDR3 covers 15 residues. CDR1 and CDR2 from the germline V gene are MDHEN and SYDVKM. CDR3 DNA sequence: TGTGCCAGCTCCGCAGCAGGGTACTCTGGAAACACCATATATTTT. Encoded protein: CASSAAGYSGNTIYF. Full variable domain (outside the CDR3, taken from reference TRBV28 and TRBJ1-3): DVKVTQSSRYLVKRTGEKVFLECVQDMDHENMFWYRQDPGLGLRLIYFSYDVKMKEKGDIPEGYSVSREKKERFSLILESASTNQTSMYLCASSAAGYSGNTIYFGEGSWLTVV.

Ten or more counts support this clone. V and J are TRBV2 and TRBJ2-1; TRBD2 aligns across 10 bases. The CDR3 extends over 18 amino acids. With 0 bases clipped from V and 7 bases from J, the junction kept 12 bases outside the gene matches. Germline V gives CDR1 SNHLY, CDR2 FYNNEI. CDR3 in amino acids: CASSEAGLAGALGNEQFF. CDR3 nucleotide sequence: TGTGCCAGCAGTGAAGCGGGGCTAGCGGGAGCCCTTGGGAATGAGCAGTTCTTC.

The rearrangement joins TRBV30 to TRBJ1-2, with 8 bases that match TRBD1. Trimming took 4 bases from V and 8 from J; bases not matched to a gene: 21. CDR1 GTSNPN and CDR2 SVGIG come from the germline V gene (reference sequence). This CDR3 contains 17 residues. CDR3 loop: CAWTRGTGRVITIGYTF. In nucleotides, the CDR3 is TGTGCCTGGACGAGGGGGACAGGAAGGGTAATAACTATCGGCTACACCTTC.

Comment on this clone: A far larger clone is a single base away, which makes a read error likely. The gene calls are TRBV5-8 and TRBJ2-5; D gene unclear. Near its end, the DNA agrees better with TRBJ2-7, so the J call may be wrong. CDR1 and CDR2 (germline): SGHTS, YDEGEE. The CDR3 length is 17 residues. The CDR3 loop reads CASSLVPGGRSSYEQYF. Here the CDR3 DNA reads TGTGCCAGCAGCTTGGTTCCTGGCGGAAGGAGCTCCTACGAGCAGTACTTC.

The chain recombines TRBV5-6 with TRBJ1-4, with D maybe TRBD1 (6 bases). CDR3 size: 14 residues. Trimming took off 2 bases at V and 8 bases at J, with 13 bases between the two ends. Germline CDR1 SGHDT, CDR2 YYEEEE. CDR3 sequence: CASSFTGAREKLFF. CDR3 coding DNA: TGTGCCAGCAGCTTCACGGGGGCAAGAGAAAAACTGTTTTTT.

The chain employs TRBV7-2 and TRBJ2-2; 14 bases map to TRBD2. The CDR3 runs to 17 residues. V was clipped by 2 bases and J by 7 bases; unmatched bases: 6. Germline CDR1 reads SGHTA; CDR2 reads FQGNSA. CDR3 amino acids: CASSLRLAGGPIGELFF. In nucleotides, the CDR3 is TGTGCCAGCAGCTTAAGACTAGCGGGAGGGCCGATCGGGGAGCTGTTTTTT.

This clone was found a few times. This chain uses TRBV19 with TRBJ2-5; tentatively, D is TRBD2 (6 bases). In germline, CDR1 is LNHDA, CDR2 SQIVND (reference sequence). V lost 5 bases and J lost 2, with 15 bases in between. This CDR3 spans 15 amino acids. In DNA, the CDR3 is TGTGCCAGTAGTTATTCGCGGGACCGGCAAGAGACCCAGTACTTC. Encoded protein: CASSYSRDRQETQYF.

This chain links TRBV4-2 with TRBJ2-3; possibly TRBD1 or TRBD2 for D (5 bases each). Germline CDR1 and CDR2: LGHNA and YNFKEQ. V shed 4 bases and J shed 4 bases, with 21 bases lying between them. CDR3 size: 17 residues. The CDR3 region has the DNA TGTGCCAGCAGCCCCCTACCGGGGCTAGCAAGAGCAGATACGCAGTATTTT. Protein product: CASSPLPGLARADTQYF.

The chain has TRBV19 and TRBJ2-7; 7 bases agree with TRBD1. Per germline, CDR1 LNHDA and CDR2 SQIVND (reference sequence). The CDR3 spans 15 residues. Unmatched junction bases numbered 14, after V lost 7 bases and J lost 5 bases. The CDR3 loop is CASTHRGGTGNEQYF. Written as DNA, the CDR3 is TGTGCCAGTACGCACAGAGGGGGCACGGGTAACGAGCAGTACTTC.

The chain couples TRBV6-1 to TRBJ2-7; D is ambiguous. With 2 bases removed from V and 3 bases from J, the gap between germline ends came to 8 bases. The CDR3 runs to 13 residues. Germline CDR1 is MNHNS and CDR2 is SASEGT. For the CDR3, the DNA is TGTGCCAGCAGTGAACCCGCTTTCTACGAGCAGTACTTC. Protein sequence: CASSEPAFYEQYF.

The rearrangement links TRBV7-6 to TRBJ2-7; D might be TRBD2 (6 bases). The length of the CDR3 is 12 residues. CDR1 SGHVS and CDR2 FNYEAQ come from the germline V gene. V gave up 4 bases and J gave up 7 bases, with 11 bases separating them. This CDR3 reads CASSSSGGEQYF. DNA for the CDR3: TGTGCCAGCAGCTCGAGTGGAGGGGAGCAGTACTTC.

This clone has more than one count but fewer than ten. A read error is the likely source, as a far larger clone sits one nucleotide away. Other DNA sequences in this sample translate to the same CDR3. The chain joins TRBV5-4 to TRBJ1-5; D gene uncertain. Germline CDR1 is SGHNT and CDR2 is YYREEE (reference sequence). This CDR3 contains 12 residues. The CDR3 protein is CASSLDNQPQHF. CDR3 bases: TGTGCAAGCAGCTTGGATAATCAGCCCCAGCATTTT.

V and J are TRBV30 and TRBJ2-3; 8 bases line up with TRBD2. CDR1 is GTSNPN and CDR2 is SVGIG in the germline V gene (reference sequence). This CDR3 contains 12 residues. With 2 bases clipped from V and 11 bases from J, the junction kept 6 bases outside the gene matches. The CDR3 is CAWSRREVGQYF. The CDR3 region has the DNA TGTGCCTGGAGTAGGCGGGAGGTTGGGCAGTATTTT.

Worth noting for this clone: The same CDR3 is also encoded by other DNA sequences in this sample. J is TRBJ1-2 and V is TRBV7-2; D remains unclear. V was shortened by 3 bases and J by 3 bases, with 8 bases between the two germline ends. The germline CDR1 and CDR2 sequences are SGHTA and FQGNSA. This CDR3 is 13 amino acids long. CDR3 loop: CASSLRTDYGYTF. DNA for the CDR3: TGTGCCAGCAGCTTGCGGACGGACTATGGCTACACCTTC.

This clone was seen once. The chain has TRBV6-5 and TRBJ2-1; the D call may be TRBD1 or TRBD2 (5 bases each). The V and J ends lost 7 bases and 6 bases respectively, with 10 bases between them. The germline gives CDR1 MNHEY, CDR2 SVGAGI. This CDR3 is 12 amino acids long. CDR3 in DNA: TGTGCCAGCAAAGGGGACCGCAATGAGCAGTTCTTC. It specifies CASKGDRNEQFF.

The chain couples TRBV19 to TRBJ2-5; 9 nucleotides line up with TRBD2. V gave up 5 bases and J gave up 5 bases; unmatched junction bases: 9. The length of the CDR3 is 15 residues. Germline lookup yields CDR1 LNHDA and CDR2 SQIVND (reference sequence). CDR3 in amino acids: CASSWVAGEGETQYF. DNA of the CDR3: TGTGCCAGTAGTTGGGTAGCGGGAGAGGGGGAGACCCAGTACTTC.

V usage is TRBV28 and J usage is TRBJ2-5; weak D call: TRBD2 (5 bases). V dropped 8 bases and J dropped 5 bases, with 18 bases sitting between them. Germline loops: CDR1 MDHEN, CDR2 SYDVKM. The CDR3 has 14 residues. Here the CDR3 DNA reads TGTGCCAGCCGGACTGCGACTACTAGGGAGACCCAGTACTTC. Amino acid sequence: CASRTATTRETQYF.

The V call is TRBV5-1, the J call TRBJ2-3, with D maybe TRBD2 (5 bases). The CDR3 length is 14 residues. Germline V gives CDR1 SGHRS, CDR2 YFSETQ. V lost 0 bases, J lost 4 bases, and 9 bases lay in between. CDR3 DNA: TGCGCCAGCAGCTTGGCGGTGGGAGCAGATACGCAGTATTTT. Its protein product is CASSLAVGADTQYF.

This chain connects TRBV6-6 to TRBJ1-5, with 9 positions matching TRBD1. This CDR3 is built from 15 residues. From germline, CDR1 is MNHNY and CDR2 SVGAGI (reference sequence). After removal of 3 bases from V and 4 bases from J, the junction contained 4 bases not matched to a gene. The CDR3 coding sequence is TGTGCCAGCAGTTATTATGGGACAGGGAATCAGCCCCAGCATTTT. Its protein is CASSYYGTGNQPQHF.

The chain is built from TRBV15 and TRBJ2-3; 7 bases agree with TRBD2. CDR1 is LNHNV and CDR2 is YYDKDF in the germline V gene (reference sequence). J lost 4 bases, V lost 8 bases, and 9 bases had no gene match. The CDR3 contains 14 residues. The CDR3 loop reads CATQGGEGPDTQYF. CDR3 DNA: TGTGCCACCCAAGGCGGGGAGGGCCCAGATACGCAGTATTTT.

V gene TRBV5-1 combines with J gene TRBJ1-2; D is uncertain. This CDR3 region has 17 residues. Trimming removed 0 bases from V and 2 bases from J, with 17 bases in between. CDR1 and CDR2 from the germline V gene are SGHRS and YFSETQ. The CDR3 DNA reads TGCGCCAGCAGCTTGGCCGTACGTGGAGTTCACAACTATGGCTACACCTTC. Translating it yields CASSLAVRGVHNYGYTF.

The chain couples TRBV25-1 to TRBJ2-7; 7 bases map to TRBD2. Germline CDR1 is MGHDK and CDR2 is SYGVNS. The CDR3 has 11 amino acids. J lost 12 bases, V lost 4 bases, and 6 bases had no gene match. The CDR3 sequence: CASSGRDYPYF. The CDR3 DNA sequence: TGTGCCAGCAGTGGCCGGGACTACCCGTACTTC.

The genes are TRBV29-1 and TRBJ2-2; possibly TRBD1 for D (5 bases). The CDR3 spans 13 residues. Germline-derived CDR1 and CDR2 are SQVTM and ANQGSEA. V was shortened by 6 bases and J by 3 bases, with 11 bases between the two germline ends. The CDR3 DNA follows: TGCAGCGTCTCAGGGATATACACCGGGGAGCTGTTTTTT. This sequence encodes CSVSGIYTGELFF.

The chain joins TRBV30 to TRBJ2-7; 10 bases agree with TRBD2. The CDR3 runs to 15 residues. Germline loops: CDR1 GTSNPN, CDR2 SVGIG (reference sequence). With 2 bases clipped from V and 4 bases from J, the junction kept 8 bases outside the gene matches. The DNA for the CDR3 is TGTGCCTGGAGTTCAGGGCTAGCGGGAGCTTACGAGCAGTACTTC. Protein: CAWSSGLAGAYEQYF.

The J gene is TRBJ2-3, the V gene TRBV5-1; D is unclear. With 0 bases removed from V and 3 bases from J, the gap between germline ends came to 11 bases. Germline CDR1 is SGHRS and CDR2 is YFSETQ. The CDR3 runs 15 residues. CDR3: CASSLGVAGTDTQYF. DNA of the CDR3: TGCGCCAGCAGCTTGGGAGTGGCTGGGACAGATACGCAGTATTTT.